Given below is one T cell receptor (beta chain) in context. This clonotype has a count of ten or more. The specificity of this receptor is unknown. The record has no base qualities; no much larger clone is one base away. T cells were expanded from blood mononuclear cells for approximately three days with either the anti-CD3 antibody OKT3 or CD3/CD28 Dynabeads. The expanded T cells were grown in RPMI 1640 containing approximately 10% fetal bovine serum, recombinant human IL-2 (around 92 IU/ml) and IL-7 (around 5 ng/ml). For cocultures, approximately 5 x 10^4 normal T cells were combined with approximately 5 x 10^4 target cells and bispecific antibody in approximately 0.1 mL and incubated for about 17 hours at 37 degrees C. Each bispecific antibody consisted of two single-chain variable fragments expressed in a single-chain diabody format with a His tag. Effector T cells came from healthy human donors; peripheral blood mononuclear cells were isolated from leukapheresis samples by Ficoll density gradient centrifugation.

The libraries included unique molecular identifier barcodes, and the barcodes were used to quantify clonotypes. Qiagen AllPrep DNA/RNA Micro kits were used to isolate total RNA, and an Agilent TapeStation was used to check RNA quality. TCR beta libraries were built by 5' RACE: cDNA synthesis followed by two PCR steps using TCR beta constant-region gene-specific primers. Sequencing of the TCR beta libraries was done on an Illumina MiSeq platform. The published analysis was carried out like this. MIGEC, MiXCR and VDJtools were used to process the reads. Clonotype frequency was calculated as the fraction of unique molecular identifiers assigned to a given clonotype among all unique molecular identifiers in the sample. TCRdb took the public reads, trimmed them with fastp at Q25, ran MiXCR for clone calling and kept in-frame beta chains. CDR3 protein duplicates are merged, each entry listing the most common genes and DNA. Clone size and V and J calls follow TCRdb, not the original study. Across this sample there are about 18,000 distinct CDR3 sequences, with about 1.9% seen only once. About 7% of the sample is taken by the ten largest.

These data come from a study of beta chain bispecific antibodies for T cell cancers (dated by TCRdb to the early 2020s). Turning to the overall study: T cells from healthy donors were cocultured with T cell leukemia lines in the presence of bispecific antibodies, after which the depletion of each TRBV family was measured by TRBV sequencing of the surviving cells. What the research found in general, with its limitations: Each sequenced sample mixed leukemia cell line cells with normal T cells, and most targeted TRBV signal came from the leukemia cells rather than normal T cells.

The sequenced material came from healthy donor T cells cultured with leukemia cells. The source is a human donor in good health. Some clones in this sample may be carry-over from other donors' samples.

The DNA sequence is given as TGCGCCAGCAGCTTGTCGACAGGGGGTTATGGCTACACCTTC. Translated, it reads CASSLSTGGYGYTF. The rearranged segments are TRBV5-1 and TRBJ1-2; a stretch of 9 junction bases matches TRBD1. The CDR3 runs 14 residues from the cysteine to the phenylalanine. This entry keeps only the CDR3 DNA: 42 bases, framed from base 1. For CDR1 and CDR2, the germline V gene lists SGHRS and YFSETQ. V lost 1 base and J lost 5 bases, and the count of bases not matched to a germline gene is 3.